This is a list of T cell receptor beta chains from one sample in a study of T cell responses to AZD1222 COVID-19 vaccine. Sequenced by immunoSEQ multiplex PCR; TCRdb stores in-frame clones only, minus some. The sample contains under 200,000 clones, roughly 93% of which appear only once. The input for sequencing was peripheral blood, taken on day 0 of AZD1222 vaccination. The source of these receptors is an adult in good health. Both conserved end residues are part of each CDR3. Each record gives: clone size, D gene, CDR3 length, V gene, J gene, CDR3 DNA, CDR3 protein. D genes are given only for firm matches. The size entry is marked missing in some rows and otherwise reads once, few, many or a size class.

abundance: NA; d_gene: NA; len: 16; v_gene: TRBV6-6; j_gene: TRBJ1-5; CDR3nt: TGTGCCAGCAGTTATATGGCACAGTATAGCAATCAGCCCCAGCATTTT; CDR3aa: CASSYMAQYSNQPQHF
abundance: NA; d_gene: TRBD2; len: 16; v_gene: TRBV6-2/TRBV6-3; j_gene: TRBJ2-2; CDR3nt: TGTGCCAGCAGCTCCAAGCGGGAGCGGGGCACCGGGGAGCTGTTTTTT; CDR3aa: CASSSKRERGTGELFF
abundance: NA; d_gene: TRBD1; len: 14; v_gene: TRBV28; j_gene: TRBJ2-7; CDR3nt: TGTGCCAGCCACGCCGGACAGGGGTTAGAGGGGCAGTACTTC; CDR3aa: CASHAGQGLEGQYF
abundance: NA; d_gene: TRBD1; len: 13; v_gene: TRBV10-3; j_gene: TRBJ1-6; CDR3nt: TGTGCCACCGGGGACAGCCCTAATTCACCCCTCCACTTT; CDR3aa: CATGDSPNSPLHF
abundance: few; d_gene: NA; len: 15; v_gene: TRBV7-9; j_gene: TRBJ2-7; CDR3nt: TGTGCCAGCAGCCCACAGCCCCTCGGGGGCTACGAGCAGTACTTC; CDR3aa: CASSPQPLGGYEQYF
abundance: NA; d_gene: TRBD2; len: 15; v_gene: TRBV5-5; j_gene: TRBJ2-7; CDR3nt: TGTGCCAGCAGCTTGGCCTTTGGACTAGCGTTCGAGCAGTACTTC; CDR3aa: CASSLAFGLAFEQYF
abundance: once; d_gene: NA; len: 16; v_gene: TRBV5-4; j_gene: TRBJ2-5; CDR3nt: TGTGCCAGCAGCTCGGGGACTCCCGAGAGTGTGGAGACCCAGTACTTC; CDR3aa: CASSSGTPESVETQYF
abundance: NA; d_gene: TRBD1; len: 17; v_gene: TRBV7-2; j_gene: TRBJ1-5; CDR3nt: TGTGCCAGCAGCTCCCGGGACAGTTCTCTTAGCAATCAGCCCCAGCATTTT; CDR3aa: CASSSRDSSLSNQPQHF
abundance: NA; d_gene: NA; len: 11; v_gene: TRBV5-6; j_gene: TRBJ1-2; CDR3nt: TGTGCCAGCAGCCGGGGCGATGGCTACACCTTC; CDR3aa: CASSRGDGYTF
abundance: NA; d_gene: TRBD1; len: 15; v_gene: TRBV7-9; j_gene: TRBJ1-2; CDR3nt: TGTGCCAGCAGCTCGGGGACAGGGGCTAACTATGGCTACACCTTC; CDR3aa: CASSSGTGANYGYTF
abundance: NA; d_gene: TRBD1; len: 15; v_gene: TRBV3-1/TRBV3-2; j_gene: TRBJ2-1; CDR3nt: TGTGCCAGCAGCCCAGGGACAGATTCCTACAATGAGCAGTTCTTC; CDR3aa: CASSPGTDSYNEQFF
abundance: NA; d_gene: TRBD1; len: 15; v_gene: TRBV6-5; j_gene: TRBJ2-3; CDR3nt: TGTGCCAGCAGTCCCCGACAGGGGGGCACAGATACGCAGTATTTT; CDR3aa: CASSPRQGGTDTQYF
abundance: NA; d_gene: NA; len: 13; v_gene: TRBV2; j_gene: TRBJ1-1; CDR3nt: TGTGCCAGCATTCGGGCCGTTTTAACTGAAGCTTTCTTT; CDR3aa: CASIRAVLTEAFF
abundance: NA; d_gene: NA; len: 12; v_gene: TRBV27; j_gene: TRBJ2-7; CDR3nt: TGTGCCAGCAGTAGGCCGGGCCCCGGGCAGTACTTC; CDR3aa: CASSRPGPGQYF
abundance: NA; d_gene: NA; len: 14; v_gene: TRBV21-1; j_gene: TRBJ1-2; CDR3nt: TGTGCCAGCTCTAGGACAGGGAAGGTCGGTGGCTACACCTTC; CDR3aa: CASSRTGKVGGYTF
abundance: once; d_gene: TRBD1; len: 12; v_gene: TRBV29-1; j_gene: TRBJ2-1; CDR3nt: TGCAGCGGCGGACAGGGAGGTGATGAGCAGTTCTTC; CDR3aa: CSGGQGGDEQFF
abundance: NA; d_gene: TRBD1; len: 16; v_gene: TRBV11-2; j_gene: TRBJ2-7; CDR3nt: TGTGCCAGCAGCCCCCGGGACAGCCCCCTTTCCTACGAGCAGTACTTC; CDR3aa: CASSPRDSPLSYEQYF
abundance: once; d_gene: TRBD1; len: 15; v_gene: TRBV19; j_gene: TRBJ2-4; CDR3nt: TGTGCCAGTAGTGACAGGGGGCTAATAAAAAACATTCAGTACTTC; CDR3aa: CASSDRGLIKNIQYF
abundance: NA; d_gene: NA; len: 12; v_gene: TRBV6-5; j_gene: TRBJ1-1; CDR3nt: TGTGCCAGCGTGCCTGGGGACACTGAAGCTTTCTTT; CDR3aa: CASVPGDTEAFF
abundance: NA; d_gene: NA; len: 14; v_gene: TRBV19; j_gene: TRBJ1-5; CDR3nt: TGTGCCAGTAGTAGCGGGGGCGCGGGTCAGCCCCAGCATTTT; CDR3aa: CASSSGGAGQPQHF
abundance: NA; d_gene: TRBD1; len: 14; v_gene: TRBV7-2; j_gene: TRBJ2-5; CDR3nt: TGTGCCAGCAGCTTGACAGGGGGTTCAGAGACCCAGTACTTC; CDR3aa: CASSLTGGSETQYF
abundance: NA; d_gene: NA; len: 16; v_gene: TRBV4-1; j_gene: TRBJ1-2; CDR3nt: TGCGCCAGCAGCCAAGACGGCACAGCGCGAAATTATGGCTACACCTTC; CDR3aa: CASSQDGTARNYGYTF
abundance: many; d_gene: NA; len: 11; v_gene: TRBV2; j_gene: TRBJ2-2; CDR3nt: TGTGCCAGCACCCGTGGCGGGGAGCTGTTTTTT; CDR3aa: CASTRGGELFF
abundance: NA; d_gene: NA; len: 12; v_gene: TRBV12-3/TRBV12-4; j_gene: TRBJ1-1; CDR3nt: TGTGCCAGCAGTTTAGTCTCAAATGAAGCTTTCTTT; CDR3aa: CASSLVSNEAFF
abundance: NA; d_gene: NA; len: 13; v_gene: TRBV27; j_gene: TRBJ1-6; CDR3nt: TGTGCCAGCAGTGTCACAGGGAATTCACCCCTCCACTTT; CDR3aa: CASSVTGNSPLHF
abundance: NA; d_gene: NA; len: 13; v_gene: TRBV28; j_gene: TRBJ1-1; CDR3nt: TGTGCCAGCAGCCAGATCATGAACACTGAAGCTTTCTTT; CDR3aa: CASSQIMNTEAFF
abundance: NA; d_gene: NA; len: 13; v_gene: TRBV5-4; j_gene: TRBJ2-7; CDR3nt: TGTGCCAGCAGCGACAGACAGCTGGGGGAGCAGTACTTC; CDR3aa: CASSDRQLGEQYF